This is a list of T cell receptor beta chains from one sample in a study of beta chain features in type 1 diabetes. Clones were sequenced by immunoSEQ multiplex PCR, and TCRdb holds only the in-frame ones, with some missing. The sample shows about 290,000 clones, approximately 8.1% of them seen only once. Sequencing was carried out using central memory CD4+ T cells from blood. The receptors derive from a young woman in good health. Both conserved end residues are part of each CDR3.

>TRBV5-6|TRBJ2-6
CASSSYPGQALTGANVLTF
>TRBV18|TRBJ1-2
CASSPPGGTNYGYTF
>TRBV7-7|TRBJ2-1
CASSLGGGGYNEQFF
>TRBV12-5|TRBJ2-1
CASGPGTGFNEQFF
>TRBV9|TRBJ2-1
CASSVTWGYYNEQFF
>TRBV7-3|TRBJ2-3
CASSLFGQGLDTQYF
>TRBV7-9|TRBJ2-3
CASSLTLSLAGRTDTQYF
>TRBV18|TRBJ2-1
CASSHYDSQKPGNEQFF
>TRBV29-1|TRBJ2-1
CSVQGLTYNEQFF
>TRBV15|TRBJ2-3
CATSRASLAGRDTQYF
>TRBV7-2|TRBJ1-1
CASSFNPNTEAFF
>TRBV7-8|TRBJ2-7
CASSLAFGSSSYEQYF
>TRBV7-8|TRBJ2-7
CASSFRGLYEQYF
>TRBV2|TRBJ1-5
CASRGTILKEPQHF
>TRBV4-2|TRBJ2-1
CASSQADGLVGYNEQFF
>TRBV9|TRBJ2-1
CASSLRGGKVSDEQFF
>TRBV19|TRBJ2-5
CASRKVAGETQYF
>TRBV4-3|TRBJ2-7
CASSQDQTYEQYF
>TRBV7-6|TRBJ2-3
CASSVRMTGGAWDTQYF
>TRBV7-2|TRBJ2-3
CASSPLAGGITDTQYF
>TRBV29-1|TRBJ2-5
CSGSRGEETQYF
>TRBV7-9|TRBJ2-7
CASSLTSGGAYEQYF
>TRBV18|TRBJ1-4
CASSRDRENEKLFF
>TRBV14|TRBJ1-1
CASKPAGQLYTEAFF
>TRBV6-4|TRBJ2-5
CASSDFNRGSETQYF
>TRBV30|TRBJ2-5
CAWARGGGMQETQYF
>TRBV7-3|TRBJ2-7
CASRSTGTQSEQYF
>TRBV7-3|TRBJ1-1
CASSQTPYTEAFF